Presented here are 14 T cell receptor beta chains from one specimen sequenced in a study of blood T cell repertoires in COVID-19. Profiled with immunoSEQ multiplex PCR; TCRdb holds only in-frame clones, not every one. The sample lists approximately 100,000 clones; 90% to 95% were seen once. Sequenced input: peripheral blood. The origin of the receptors is a man aged 45-65 years with acute or convalescent COVID-19.

This chain uses TRBV6-1 with TRBJ1-2; tentative D call: TRBD1 (5 bases). Trimming cost V 2 bases and J 5 bases, with 21 bases left between them. Germline CDR1 reads MNHNS; CDR2 reads SASEGT. The CDR3 is 17 residues long. The CDR3 DNA is TGTGCCAGCAGTGAATATAGGGGCCAGGCTCAGAGGTATGGCTACACCTTC. Translation gives CASSEYRGQAQRYGYTF.

The chain has TRBV9 and TRBJ2-1, with 7 bases matching TRBD1. Trimming took 2 bases from V and 4 from J; bases not matched to a gene: 3. Germline V gene lookup returns CDR1 SGDLS and CDR2 YYNGEE. The CDR3 is 14 amino acids. The CDR3 DNA follows: TGTGCCAGCAGCGTTAGACAGGGATACAATGAGCAGTTCTTC. Translation gives CASSVRQGYNEQFF.

The chain couples TRBV19 to TRBJ2-1; 13 nucleotides align to TRBD2. Losses at the gene ends were 5 bases for V and 6 bases for J; bases not matched to a gene: 7. Germline V gene lookup returns CDR1 LNHDA and CDR2 SQIVND (reference sequence). The CDR3 extends over 16 amino acids. As DNA, the CDR3 is TGTGCCAGTAGTCTAAGAACTAGCGGGGGGGCCAATGAGCAGTTCTTC. Amino acid sequence: CASSLRTSGGANEQFF.

This clone was recorded a few times. The genes are TRBV10-2 and TRBJ2-7; D unclear. V lost 0 bases, J lost 7 bases, and 7 bases lay in between. The CDR3 covers 12 residues. Germline values: CDR1 WSHSY, CDR2 SAAADI. The CDR3 here is CASSESFLEQYF. DNA of the CDR3: TGCGCCAGCAGTGAGTCTTTCTTGGAGCAGTACTTC.

The gene calls are TRBV9 and TRBJ2-3; D call uncertain. Germline V gives CDR1 SGDLS, CDR2 YYNGEE. The CDR3 totals 16 residues. V lost 0 bases and J lost 0, with 11 bases in between. The chain's CDR3 is CASSVDAAVSTDTQYF. CDR3 DNA: TGTGCCAGCAGCGTAGATGCGGCAGTTAGCACAGATACGCAGTATTTT. Drawing the rest from reference TRBV9 and TRBJ2-3, the complete variable domain is DSGVTQTPKHLITATGQRVTLRCSPRSGDLSVYWYQQSLDQGLQFLIQYYNGEERAKGNILERFSAQQFPDLHSELNLSSLELGDSALYFCASSVDAAVSTDTQYFGPGTRLTVL.

This clone was recorded only once. The rearrangement joins TRBV6-2 or TRBV6-3 to TRBJ2-1, with D possibly matching TRBD1 (6 bases). The CDR3 runs to 14 residues. CDR1 and CDR2 (germline): MNHEY, SVGEGT. Trimming cost V 6 bases and J 5 bases, with 14 bases left between them. In nucleotides, the CDR3 is TGTGCCAGCAGCTCCCACCGACAGGACAATGAGCAGTTCTTC. This codes for CASSSHRQDNEQFF.

A single count supports this clone. The chain links TRBV6-5 to TRBJ1-6, with TRBD1 matching 8 bases. Per the germline V gene, CDR1 is MNHEY and CDR2 is SVGAGI. The CDR3 consists of 15 residues. Unmatched junction bases numbered 4, after V lost 6 bases and J lost 3 bases. DNA of the CDR3: TGTGCCAGCAGCACAGACAGGGGCTATAATTCACCCCTCCACTTT. Protein product: CASSTDRGYNSPLHF.

This clone was counted between two and nine times. The chain couples TRBV12-5 to TRBJ2-1; a weak D match, TRBD2 (5 bases). Per the germline V gene, CDR1 is LGHNT and CDR2 is FRNRAP. This CDR3 has 16 amino acids. The V end lost 2 bases, the J end lost 0 bases, and 11 bases lay between the germline ends. The CDR3 DNA follows: TGTGCTAGTGGTTTGCCGCCGGGATACTCCTACAATGAGCAGTTCTTC. The encoded protein is CASGLPPGYSYNEQFF.

The chain recombines TRBV27 with TRBJ2-7, with TRBD1 as a possible D gene (5 bases). The germline V gene has CDR1 MNHEY and CDR2 SMNVEV (reference sequence). Trimming left V 4 bases short and J 4 bases short, with 17 bases between. There are 15 residues in the CDR3. CDR3 DNA sequence: TGTGCCAGCAGTTCGGCGGACACTCACCCGTACGAGCAGTACTTC. It encodes CASSSADTHPYEQYF.

This chain connects TRBV5-1 to TRBJ2-7; possible D gene TRBD1, 6 bases. V shed 3 bases and J shed 1 base, with 11 bases lying between them. The CDR3 covers 14 residues. Germline V gene lookup returns CDR1 SGHRS and CDR2 YFSETQ. Here the CDR3 DNA reads TGCGCCAGCAGCTCCGGGACACCGTCCTACGAGCAGTACTTC. It is translated as CASSSGTPSYEQYF.

The V gene is TRBV2, the J gene TRBJ1-2; the match to TRBD1 covers 8 bases. Trimming cost V 11 bases and J 0 bases; bases outside gene matches: 14. The CDR3 has 16 amino acids. CDR1 and CDR2 from the germline V gene are SNHLY and FYNNEI. In nucleotides, the CDR3 is TGTGCCTCTGACAGGGGCTCCGGCAACACTAACTATGGCTACACCTTC. Residues: CASDRGSGNTNYGYTF.

V gene TRBV7-2 combines with J gene TRBJ1-4; D gene uncertain. V lost 1 base, J lost 3 bases, and 9 bases lay in between. The CDR3 totals 15 residues. Looked up from germline, CDR1 is SGHTA and CDR2 is FQGNSA. CDR3 residues: CASSLGRASNEKLFF. CDR3 nucleotide sequence: TGTGCCAGCAGCTTAGGGAGGGCATCTAATGAAAAACTGTTTTTT.

The count of this clone is one. CDR3 sequence reads: CASSAPVRAEAFF. The CDR3 DNA reads as TGTGCCAGCAGCGCCCCTGTTCGTGCTGAAGCTTTCTTT. The chain carries TRBV9 and TRBJ1-1, with unresolved D. The CDR3 is 13 amino acids. The V gene's germline CDR1 is SGDLS and CDR2 YYNGEE. Deletions cut 3 bases from V and 6 bases from J, with 12 bases between.

The chain links TRBV27 to TRBJ1-2; no clear D gene. From germline, CDR1 is MNHEY and CDR2 SMNVEV (reference sequence). The CDR3 is 16 residues long. Trimming shortened V by 4 bases and J by 5 bases, and 20 bases separated the two germline ends. CDR3 residues: CASSSGLYGDGYGYTF. The CDR3 region has the DNA TGTGCCAGCAGTTCGGGCCTATACGGGGATGGATATGGCTACACCTTC.